The subject of this entry is one TCR beta chain. This CDR3 contains 15 residues. V lost 5 bases and J lost 4; bases outside the gene matches: 10. The germline V gene has CDR1 LNHNV and CDR2 YYDKDF (reference sequence). The data were produced by immunoSEQ multiplex PCR, yet TCRdb's version contains in-frame clones alone and is incomplete. The sample includes fewer than 30,000 clones, around 86% of them seen just once. This specimen belongs to a study of OX40 agonist ivuxolimab in advanced cancers. This material consisted of CD4+ or CD8+ T cells sorted from blood, taken in a trial of the OX40 agonist ivuxolimab. The clonotype originates from an adult with an advanced solid tumor such as melanoma, head and neck, liver or kidney cancer. This chain links TRBV15 with TRBJ2-5; 7 positions agree with TRBD1. The chain's CDR3 is CATSGRQGLRETQYF. DNA of the CDR3: TGTGCCACCAGCGGCCGACAGGGTCTGAGAGAGACCCAGTACTTC.